Detailed here is one T cell receptor beta chain. Its cognate antigen is unknown. The sample belongs to a study of vaccination and CD4 T cells after COVID-19. Study-wide background: Convalescent study patients returned SARS-CoV-2 positive nasal swab PCR results, with 8 to 10 mild cases and one severe. Post-vaccine sampling followed dose two by a median roughly 74 days (range 14 to 241).

The CDR3 totals 14 residues. V was cut by 7 bases and J by 1 base, with 11 bases left in between. CDR1 is LGHNT, CDR2 FRNRAP, per germline. Oncomine TCR Beta short-read sequencing was applied to DNA from cultured CD4+ T cells. MiXCR, run by TCRdb on the PCR reads, gives a single entry per CDR3 protein. The data contain under 15,000 distinct CDR3 sequences, approximately 40% of them seen just once; the ten biggest clones take up more than 9%. Regarding treatment: roughly 10-day PBMC culture with coronavirus spike peptide pools or control peptides (ViraFEST assay). Study-level points and caveats: Counts of SARS-CoV-2-reactive clonotypes had a median that went from approximately 21 to 38, a nonsignificant change.

Sequencing input: CD4+ T cells from blood, cultured in vitro. This receptor was obtained from a human donor who had recovered from COVID-19. V usage is TRBV12-5 and J usage is TRBJ2-1; possibly TRBD2 for D (5 bases). Written as DNA, the CDR3 is TGTGCTAGTGCAACGGGGAGATCCTACAATGAGCAGTTCTTC. It codes for CASATGRSYNEQFF.